The 27 T cell receptor beta chains below all came from one sample that was sequenced in a study of identical twins. TCRdb reanalysed the 5' RACE reads using MiXCR and keeps one entry per CDR3 protein. The table has 400,000 to 600,000 distinct CDR3 sequences, around 22% seen once. This sample was shared with a second study, whose subject was yellow fever vaccine responses in identical twins.

Material: CD4+ T cells sorted from blood. The origin of the receptors is a woman under 30 in good health.

This clonotype was counted only a few times. V gene TRBV24-1 combines with J gene TRBJ2-3, with a weak D call TRBD1 (5 bases). The length of the CDR3 is 16 residues. Germline V gives CDR1 KGHDR, CDR2 SFDVKD. Between the trimmed V and J ends, which lost 3 bases and 4 bases, there was a span of 16 bases. The CDR3 spells CATSDPPRQGADTQYF. The CDR3 bases are TGTGCCACCAGTGATCCCCCCCGACAAGGGGCAGATACGCAGTATTTT.

This chain joins TRBV20-1 and TRBJ2-2; D is uncertain. The V end lost 3 bases, the J end lost 7 bases, and 18 bases lay between the germline ends. The CDR3 runs 15 residues. Germline values: CDR1 DFQATT, CDR2 SNEGSKA (reference sequence). The CDR3 here is CSARTGQRKSGELFF. CDR3 DNA sequence: TGCAGTGCTAGGACGGGTCAAAGAAAGAGCGGGGAGCTGTTTTTT.

The chain is built from TRBV6-5 and TRBJ2-5; 11 bases agree with TRBD2. The length of the CDR3 is 18 residues. Germline V gene lookup returns CDR1 MNHEY and CDR2 SVGAGI. The V and J ends lost 0 bases and 4 bases, in that order; junction bases with no gene match: 10. The DNA for the CDR3 is TGTGCCAGCAGTTACTCGATAGCGGGGGGGCCTAGAAGAGAGACCCAGTACTTC. This translates into CASSYSIAGGPRRETQYF.

The chain couples TRBV10-3 to TRBJ2-1, with TRBD1 identical over 7 bases. Germline assignment: CDR1 ENHRY and CDR2 SYGVKD. Trimming removed 0 bases from V and 1 base from J; junction bases left unmatched: 3. CDR3 length: 16 residues. The CDR3 loop is CAISESSGGSYNEQFF. CDR3 nucleotides: TGTGCCATCAGTGAGTCGTCAGGGGGTTCCTACAATGAGCAGTTCTTC.

The chain uses TRBV5-1 and TRBJ2-3; unclear D gene. Germline V lookup: CDR1 SGHRS, CDR2 YFSETQ. V was pared by 0 bases and J by 2 bases, with 7 bases between. This CDR3 spans 14 amino acids. In DNA, the CDR3 is TGCGCCAGCAGCTTGGGTGCAGTCACAGATACGCAGTATTTT. Its translation: CASSLGAVTDTQYF.

The count of this clonotype is one. The rearrangement joins TRBV9 to TRBJ2-3; 10 nucleotides align to TRBD2. Germline loops: CDR1 SGDLS, CDR2 YYNGEE. The CDR3 is 17 residues long. The V gene end was trimmed by 3 bases and the J gene end by 6 bases; junction bases not matched to a gene: 13. CDR3: CASSAEGLATIGDTQYF. The CDR3 bases are TGTGCCAGCAGCGCTGAGGGACTAGCGACTATTGGGGATACGCAGTATTTT. Full variable domain (outside the CDR3, taken from reference TRBV9 and TRBJ2-3): DSGVTQTPKHLITATGQRVTLRCSPRSGDLSVYWYQQSLDQGLQFLIQYYNGEERAKGNILERFSAQQFPDLHSELNLSSLELGDSALYFCASSAEGLATIGDTQYFGPGTRLTVL.

This clonotype was counted between two and nine times. The rearrangement links TRBV20-1 to TRBJ2-2; D may be TRBD2 (6 bases). The V gene's germline CDR1 is DFQATT and CDR2 SNEGSKA (reference sequence). CDR3 size: 14 residues. The V end lost 1 base, the J end lost 6 bases, and 12 bases lay between the germline ends. CDR3: CSARGLVMAGELFF. CDR3 nucleotide sequence: TGCAGTGCTAGAGGACTAGTCATGGCCGGGGAGCTGTTTTTT.

The chain carries TRBV6-5 and TRBJ2-3; D ambiguous. The V end was cut by 2 bases, the J end by 1 base, with 10 bases between. The CDR3 has 15 residues. Germline V gene sequence: CDR1 MNHEY, CDR2 SVGAGI. CDR3 in DNA: TGTGCCAGCAGTTACGGTCTGCCTGGCACAGATACGCAGTATTTT. As protein: CASSYGLPGTDTQYF.

The chain has TRBV10-3 and TRBJ2-7; D uncertain. The CDR3 loop spans 12 amino acids. The ends were cut back, 0 bases at V and 10 bases at J, with 10 bases in the middle. The germline gives CDR1 ENHRY, CDR2 SYGVKD. The CDR3 DNA sequence: TGTGCCATCAGTGAGTCTGTGTCTGTCCAGTACTTC. It specifies CAISESVSVQYF.

This sequence joins TRBV24-1 and TRBJ2-1; D is possibly TRBD2 (6 bases). CDR1 is KGHDR and CDR2 is SFDVKD in the germline V gene. CDR3 length: 15 residues. Trimming stripped 7 bases from V and 4 bases from J, with 16 bases between. CDR3 protein: CATSPPGRPYNEQFF. Written as DNA, the CDR3 is TGTGCCACCAGCCCCCCGGGGAGGCCTTACAATGAGCAGTTCTTC.

This clonotype has only a few counts. V is TRBV2 and J is TRBJ2-1; D not resolved. The V gene lost 6 bases and the J gene lost 6 bases, with 12 bases spanning the gap. Germline V CDR1 and CDR2: SNHLY, FYNNEI. The length of the CDR3 is 13 residues. CDR3 loop: CASRRTPSNEQFF. The CDR3 nucleotides read TGTGCCAGCAGGAGGACCCCAAGCAATGAGCAGTTCTTC.

The chain employs TRBV20-1 and TRBJ2-1; possibly TRBD2 for D (6 bases). Germline loops: CDR1 DFQATT, CDR2 SNEGSKA (reference sequence). Trimming stripped 0 bases from V and 8 bases from J, with 23 bases between. The CDR3 has 17 residues. The CDR3: CSARDSTGTGALYEQFF. CDR3 DNA: TGCAGTGCTAGAGATTCAACCGGGACTGGAGCACTCTATGAGCAGTTCTTC.

The chain joins TRBV25-1 to TRBJ2-1, with 12 bases matching TRBD2. Per the germline V gene, CDR1 is MGHDK and CDR2 is SYGVNS. This CDR3 is 16 amino acids long. V gave up 4 bases and J gave up 9 bases; unmatched junction bases: 10. This CDR3 is CASSGGIGLAGSEQFF. The CDR3 nucleotides are TGTGCCAGCAGTGGAGGTATAGGACTAGCGGGATCTGAGCAGTTCTTC.

The rearrangement joins TRBV7-8 to TRBJ2-7; perhaps TRBD1 as D (6 bases). Germline CDR1 reads SGHVS; CDR2 reads FQNEAQ. There are 17 residues in the CDR3. The V gene lost 2 bases and the J gene lost 2 bases, with 19 bases spanning the gap. This chain's CDR3 is CASSLSPRGSGAYEQYF. The CDR3 DNA reads TGTGCCAGCAGCTTAAGCCCCCGGGGTTCAGGGGCCTACGAGCAGTACTTC.

In this sample, this clonotype turned up a few times. V gene TRBV5-1 combines with J gene TRBJ2-7; 9 bases match TRBD2. Germline assignment: CDR1 SGHRS and CDR2 YFSETQ. Trimming at V came to 4 bases and at J to 6 bases, leaving 8 bases not matched to a gene. This CDR3 has 14 amino acids. CDR3 residues: CASSTSGLASEQYF. CDR3 sequence (DNA): TGCGCCAGCAGCACCTCGGGACTAGCTTCCGAGCAGTACTTC.

This clonotype occurred a few times. This sequence joins TRBV12-3 or TRBV12-4 and TRBJ1-5; a weak D match, TRBD1 (5 bases). The CDR3 covers 13 residues. The V gene lost 7 bases and the J gene lost 2 bases, with 9 bases spanning the gap. The CDR3 sequence is CASTWGGNQPQHF. CDR3 nucleotides: TGTGCCAGCACCTGGGGGGGCAATCAGCCCCAGCATTTT.

CDR3 nucleotide sequence: TGTGCCAGCAGCGTACTCGGGGGGACTAGCTCCTACAATGAGCAGTTCTTC. Translation: CASSVLGGTSSYNEQFF. The rearrangement uses TRBV9 and TRBJ2-1; 8 nucleotides agree with TRBD2. The CDR3 runs to 17 residues. Germline loops: CDR1 SGDLS, CDR2 YYNGEE. The trim removed 1 base at V and 0 bases at J, leaving 6 bases unmatched.

This clonotype was detected ten times or more. The gene calls are TRBV12-3 or TRBV12-4 and TRBJ1-1; D remains ambiguous. V was trimmed by 7 bases and J by 0 bases, leaving 12 bases between them. This CDR3 contains 14 residues. As DNA, the CDR3 is TGTGCCAGCAAAAGTCAGGAATTGAACACTGAAGCTTTCTTT. Translated, it gives CASKSQELNTEAFF.

The chain carries TRBV6-1 and TRBJ2-1; 10 nucleotides agree with TRBD2. CDR3 length equals 19 residues. Germline V gene data show CDR1 as MNHNS and CDR2 as SASEGT. Trimming at V came to 6 bases and at J to 6 bases, leaving 20 bases not matched to a gene. The CDR3 protein is CASSRNPGARLAGGNEQFF. CDR3 sequence (DNA): TGTGCCAGCAGCCGAAACCCTGGCGCCCGACTAGCGGGCGGCAATGAGCAGTTCTTC.

The genes are TRBV7-6 and TRBJ2-1; 8 nucleotides match TRBD1. The length of the CDR3 is 17 residues. V was clipped by 4 bases and J by 8 bases; unmatched bases: 16. CDR1 is SGHVS and CDR2 is FNYEAQ in the germline V gene. The CDR3 is CASSSPPRQGRAYEQFF. The CDR3 nucleotides are TGTGCCAGCAGCTCCCCACCCCGACAGGGGCGAGCGTATGAGCAGTTCTTC.

This clonotype was seen a few times. This chain uses TRBV12-3 or TRBV12-4 with TRBJ1-4; 7 nucleotides agree with TRBD1. The trim removed 4 bases at V and 5 bases at J, leaving 7 bases unmatched. CDR3 size: 15 residues. This chain's CDR3 is CASSSQGQLNEKLFF. CDR3 in DNA: TGTGCCAGCAGTTCCCAGGGACAGCTGAATGAAAAACTGTTTTTT.

The chain uses TRBV20-1 and TRBJ2-3; TRBD2 matches 9 bases. Germline V gene lookup returns CDR1 DFQATT and CDR2 SNEGSKA (reference sequence). With V trimmed by 6 bases and J by 7 bases, 8 bases remained unmatched. This CDR3 spans 13 amino acids. The DNA of the CDR3 is TGCAGTGCATCTAGCGGGATCCTTAATACGCAGTATTTT. This gives the protein CSASSGILNTQYF.

The gene calls are TRBV28 and TRBJ1-5, with unresolved D. Germline loops: CDR1 MDHEN, CDR2 SYDVKM. This CDR3 is 15 amino acids long. V shed 7 bases and J shed 0 bases, with 13 bases lying between them. CDR3 region: CASTGRRRSNQPQHF. The CDR3 DNA is TGTGCCAGCACCGGACGACGGCGTAGCAATCAGCCCCAGCATTTT.

J is TRBJ1-1 and V is TRBV28; D perhaps matches TRBD1 (6 bases). The germline V gene encodes CDR1 MDHEN and CDR2 SYDVKM. This CDR3 contains 13 residues. V was pared by 8 bases and J by 6 bases, with 16 bases between. The CDR3 loop reads CASATTGIPEAFF. CDR3 nucleotide sequence: TGTGCCAGCGCTACCACAGGGATCCCTGAAGCTTTCTTT.

The chain is built from TRBV3-1 and TRBJ2-1; D is possibly TRBD1 or TRBD2 (5 bases each). This CDR3 contains 14 residues. With 4 bases removed from V and 6 bases from J, the gap between germline ends came to 13 bases. Germline assignment: CDR1 LGHDT and CDR2 YNNKEL (reference sequence). DNA for the CDR3: TGTGCCAGCAGCCTGGGGGTTTCCCTCAATGAGCAGTTCTTC. Its translation is CASSLGVSLNEQFF.

The rearrangement links TRBV7-3 to TRBJ2-3; TRBD2 matches at 8 bases. Germline loops: CDR1 SGHTA, CDR2 FQGTGA. V lost 5 bases to trimming and J lost 5 bases; unmatched junction nucleotides: 9. There are 15 residues in the CDR3. In DNA form, the CDR3 reads TGTGCCAGCAGCCCTAACGGACTAGCACGAGATACGCAGTATTTT. Amino acid sequence: CASSPNGLARDTQYF.

This rearrangement joins TRBV9 to TRBJ2-1; TRBD2 might be the D (7 bases). This CDR3 contains 15 residues. Trimming removed 3 bases from V and 5 bases from J, with 15 bases in between. Germline CDR1 SGDLS, CDR2 YYNGEE. Here the CDR3 DNA reads TGTGCCAGCAGCGAGTGGGGGGGCACTGACAATGAGCAGTTCTTC. Amino acid sequence: CASSEWGGTDNEQFF.